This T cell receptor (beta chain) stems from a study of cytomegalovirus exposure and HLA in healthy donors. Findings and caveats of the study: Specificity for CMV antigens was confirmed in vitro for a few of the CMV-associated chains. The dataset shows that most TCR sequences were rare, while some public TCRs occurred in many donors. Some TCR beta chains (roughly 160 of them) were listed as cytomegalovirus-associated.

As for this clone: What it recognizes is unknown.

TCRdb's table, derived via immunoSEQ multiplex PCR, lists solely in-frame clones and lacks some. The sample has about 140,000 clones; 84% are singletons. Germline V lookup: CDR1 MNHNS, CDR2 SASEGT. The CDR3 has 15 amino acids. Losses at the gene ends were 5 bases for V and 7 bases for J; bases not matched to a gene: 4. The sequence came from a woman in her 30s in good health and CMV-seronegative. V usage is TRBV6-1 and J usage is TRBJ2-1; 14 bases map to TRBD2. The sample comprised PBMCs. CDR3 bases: TGTGCCAGCAGTACCGGACTAGCGGGGGGTAATGAGCAGTTCTTC. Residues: CASSTGLAGGNEQFF.